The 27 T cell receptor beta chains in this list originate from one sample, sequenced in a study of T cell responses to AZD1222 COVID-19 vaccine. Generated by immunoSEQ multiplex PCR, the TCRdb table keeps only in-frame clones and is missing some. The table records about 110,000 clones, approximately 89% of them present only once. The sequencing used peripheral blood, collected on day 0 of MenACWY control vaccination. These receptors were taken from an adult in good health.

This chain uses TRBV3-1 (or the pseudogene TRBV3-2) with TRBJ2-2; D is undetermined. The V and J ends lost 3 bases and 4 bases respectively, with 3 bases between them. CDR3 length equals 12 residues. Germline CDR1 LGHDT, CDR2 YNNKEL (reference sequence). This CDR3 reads CASSQLTGELFF. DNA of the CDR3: TGTGCCAGCAGCCAGCTCACCGGGGAGCTGTTTTTT.

CDR3 in amino acids: CASLFDVFAGELFF. DNA for the CDR3: TGTGCCAGCCTCTTCGACGTTTTTGCCGGGGAGCTGTTTTTT. The chain is built from TRBV2 and TRBJ2-2; D gene uncertain. From germline, CDR1 is SNHLY and CDR2 FYNNEI. The CDR3 is made up of 14 amino acids. V was clipped by 8 bases and J by 6 bases, with 16 bases between them.

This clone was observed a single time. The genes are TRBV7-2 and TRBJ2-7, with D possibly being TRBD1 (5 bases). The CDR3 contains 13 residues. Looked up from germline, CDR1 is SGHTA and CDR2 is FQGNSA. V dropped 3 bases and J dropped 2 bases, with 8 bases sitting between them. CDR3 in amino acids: CASSFGHPYEQYF. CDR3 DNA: TGTGCCAGCAGCTTCGGACACCCCTACGAGCAGTACTTC.

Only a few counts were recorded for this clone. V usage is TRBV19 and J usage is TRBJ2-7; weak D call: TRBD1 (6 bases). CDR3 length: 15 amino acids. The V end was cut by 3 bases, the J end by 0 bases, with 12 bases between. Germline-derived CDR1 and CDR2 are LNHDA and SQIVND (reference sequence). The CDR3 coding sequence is TGTGCCAGTAGTATCTCAGGGGTCGGCTCCTACGAGCAGTACTTC. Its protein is CASSISGVGSYEQYF.

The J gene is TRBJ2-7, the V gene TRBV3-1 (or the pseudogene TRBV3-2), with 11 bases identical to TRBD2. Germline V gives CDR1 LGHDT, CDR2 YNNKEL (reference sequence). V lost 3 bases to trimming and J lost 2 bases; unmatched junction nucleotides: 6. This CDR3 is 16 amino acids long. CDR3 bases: TGTGCCAGCAGCCACCATAGCGGGGGGGGAACCTACGAGCAGTACTTC. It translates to CASSHHSGGGTYEQYF.

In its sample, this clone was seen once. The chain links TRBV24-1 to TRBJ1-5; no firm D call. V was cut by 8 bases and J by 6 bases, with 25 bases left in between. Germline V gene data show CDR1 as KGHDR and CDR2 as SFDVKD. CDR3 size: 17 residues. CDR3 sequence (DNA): TGTGCCACCACCCTCTACAAAGGCAGGCGGGGTCTTCAGCCCCAGCATTTT. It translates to CATTLYKGRRGLQPQHF.

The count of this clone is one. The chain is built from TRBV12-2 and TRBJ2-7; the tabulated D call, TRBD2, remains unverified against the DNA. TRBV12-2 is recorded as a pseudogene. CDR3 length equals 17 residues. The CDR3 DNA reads TGTGCAAGTCGCTTAGCACACGAGCGCCGGACTAGTGACGAGCAGTACTTC. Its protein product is CASRLAHERRTSDEQYF.

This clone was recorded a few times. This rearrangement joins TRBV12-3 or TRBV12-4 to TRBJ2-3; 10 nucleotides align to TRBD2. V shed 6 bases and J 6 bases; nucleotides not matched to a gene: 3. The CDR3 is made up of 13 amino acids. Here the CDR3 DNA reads TGTGCCAGCAGCGAACTAGCGGGGGATACGCAGTATTTT. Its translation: CASSELAGDTQYF.

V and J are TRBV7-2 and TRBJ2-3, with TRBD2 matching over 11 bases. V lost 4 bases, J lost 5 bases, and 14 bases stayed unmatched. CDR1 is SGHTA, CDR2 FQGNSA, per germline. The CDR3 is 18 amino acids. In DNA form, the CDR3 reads TGTGCCAGCAGCTCCCGACCACTTTTAGCGGGGGGGTTAGATACGCAGTATTTT. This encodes CASSSRPLLAGGLDTQYF.

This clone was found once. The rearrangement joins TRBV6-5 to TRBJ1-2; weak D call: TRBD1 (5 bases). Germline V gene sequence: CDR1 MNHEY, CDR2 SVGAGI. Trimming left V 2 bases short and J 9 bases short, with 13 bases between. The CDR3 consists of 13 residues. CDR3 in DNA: TGTGCCAGCAGTTACGGGGCCGGGGGAAGCTACACCTTC. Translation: CASSYGAGGSYTF.

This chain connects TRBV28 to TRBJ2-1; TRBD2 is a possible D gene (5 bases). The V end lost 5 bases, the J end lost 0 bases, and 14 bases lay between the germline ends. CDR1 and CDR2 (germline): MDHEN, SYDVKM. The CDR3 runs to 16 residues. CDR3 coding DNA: TGTGCCAGCAGTCCCCAAGGAGGACGCTCCTACAATGAGCAGTTCTTC. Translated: CASSPQGGRSYNEQFF. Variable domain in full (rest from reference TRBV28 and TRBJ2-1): DVKVTQSSRYLVKRTGEKVFLECVQDMDHENMFWYRQDPGLGLRLIYFSYDVKMKEKGDIPEGYSVSREKKERFSLILESASTNQTSMYLCASSPQGGRSYNEQFFGPGTRLTVL.

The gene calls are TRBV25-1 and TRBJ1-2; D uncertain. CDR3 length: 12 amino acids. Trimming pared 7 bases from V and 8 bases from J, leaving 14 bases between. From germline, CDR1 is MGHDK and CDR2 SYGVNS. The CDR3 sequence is CASTQPGLGYTF. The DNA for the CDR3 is TGTGCCAGCACCCAACCGGGTTTGGGCTACACCTTC.

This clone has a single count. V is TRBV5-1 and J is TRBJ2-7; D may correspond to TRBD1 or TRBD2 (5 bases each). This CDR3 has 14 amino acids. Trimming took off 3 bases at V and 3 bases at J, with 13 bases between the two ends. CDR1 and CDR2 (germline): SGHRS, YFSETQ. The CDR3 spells CASSWGTGDYEQYF. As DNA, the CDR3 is TGCGCCAGCAGCTGGGGGACCGGGGACTACGAGCAGTACTTC.

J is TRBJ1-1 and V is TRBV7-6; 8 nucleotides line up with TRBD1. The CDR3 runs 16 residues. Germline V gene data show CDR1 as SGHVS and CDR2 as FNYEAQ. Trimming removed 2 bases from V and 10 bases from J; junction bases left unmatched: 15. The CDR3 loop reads CASSLLQDREGEGAFF. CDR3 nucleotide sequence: TGTGCCAGCAGCTTACTTCAGGACAGGGAGGGGGAAGGAGCTTTCTTT.

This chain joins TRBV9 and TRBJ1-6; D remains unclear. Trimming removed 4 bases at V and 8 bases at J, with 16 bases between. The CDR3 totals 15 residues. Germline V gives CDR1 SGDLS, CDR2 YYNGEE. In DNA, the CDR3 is TGTGCCAGCAGCTCTACCTCCGGACCTGATTCACCCCTCCACTTT. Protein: CASSSTSGPDSPLHF.

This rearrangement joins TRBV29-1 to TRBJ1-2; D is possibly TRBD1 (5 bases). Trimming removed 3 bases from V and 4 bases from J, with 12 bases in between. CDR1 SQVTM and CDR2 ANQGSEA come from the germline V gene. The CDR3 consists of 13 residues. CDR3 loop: CSVDNDSFYGYTF. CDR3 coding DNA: TGCAGCGTTGATAACGACAGCTTCTATGGCTACACCTTC.

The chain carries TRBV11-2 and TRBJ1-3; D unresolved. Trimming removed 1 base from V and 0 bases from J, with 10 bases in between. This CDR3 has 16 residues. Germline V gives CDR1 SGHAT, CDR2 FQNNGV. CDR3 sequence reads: CASSLVRGPSGNTIYF. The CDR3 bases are TGTGCCAGCAGCTTAGTACGAGGTCCCTCTGGAAACACCATATATTTT.

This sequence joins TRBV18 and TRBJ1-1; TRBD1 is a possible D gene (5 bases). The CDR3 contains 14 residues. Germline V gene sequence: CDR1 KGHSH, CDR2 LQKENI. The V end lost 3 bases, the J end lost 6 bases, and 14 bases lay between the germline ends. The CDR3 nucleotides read TGTGCCAGCTCACCTAGGGGTTTCCGCGCTGAAGCTTTCTTT. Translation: CASSPRGFRAEAFF.

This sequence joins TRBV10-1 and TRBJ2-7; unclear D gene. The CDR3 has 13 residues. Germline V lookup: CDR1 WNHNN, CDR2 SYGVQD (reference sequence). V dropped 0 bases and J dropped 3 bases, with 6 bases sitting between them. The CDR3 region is CASSESGSYEQYF. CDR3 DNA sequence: TGCGCCAGCAGTGAGTCTGGCAGCTACGAGCAGTACTTC.

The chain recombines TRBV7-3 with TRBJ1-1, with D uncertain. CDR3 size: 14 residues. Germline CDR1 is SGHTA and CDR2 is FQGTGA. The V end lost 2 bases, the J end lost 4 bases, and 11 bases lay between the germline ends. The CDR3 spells CASSLFSGSTEAFF. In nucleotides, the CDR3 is TGTGCCAGCAGCTTATTTTCGGGCAGCACTGAAGCTTTCTTT. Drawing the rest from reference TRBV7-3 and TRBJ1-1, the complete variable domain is GAGVSQTPSNKVTEKGKYVELRCDPISGHTALYWYRQSLGQGPEFLIYFQGTGAADDSGLPNDRFFAVRPEGSVSTLKIQRTERGDSAVYLCASSLFSGSTEAFFGQGTRLTVV.

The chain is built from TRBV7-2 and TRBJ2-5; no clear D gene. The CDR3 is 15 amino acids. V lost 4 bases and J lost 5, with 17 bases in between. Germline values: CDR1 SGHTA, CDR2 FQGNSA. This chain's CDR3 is CASSYITGWSETQYF. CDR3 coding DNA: TGTGCCAGCAGCTACATAACCGGGTGGTCGGAGACCCAGTACTTC.

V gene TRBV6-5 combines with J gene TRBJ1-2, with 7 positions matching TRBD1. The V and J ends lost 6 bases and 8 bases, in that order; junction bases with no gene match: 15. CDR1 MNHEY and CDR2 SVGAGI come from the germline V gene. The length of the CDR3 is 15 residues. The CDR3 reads CASSRTWEGAQGYTF. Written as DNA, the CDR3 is TGTGCCAGCAGCCGGACGTGGGAGGGGGCGCAGGGCTACACCTTC.

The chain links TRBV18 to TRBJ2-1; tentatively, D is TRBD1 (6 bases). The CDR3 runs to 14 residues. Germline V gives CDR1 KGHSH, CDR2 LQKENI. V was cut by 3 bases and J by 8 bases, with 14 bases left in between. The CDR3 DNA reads TGTGCCAGCTCACCTAGGACAGAGTCGGATGAGCAGTTCTTC. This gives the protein CASSPRTESDEQFF.

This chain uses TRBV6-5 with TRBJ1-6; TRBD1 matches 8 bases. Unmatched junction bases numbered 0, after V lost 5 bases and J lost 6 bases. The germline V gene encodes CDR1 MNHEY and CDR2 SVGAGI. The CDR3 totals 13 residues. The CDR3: CASSTGGNSPLHF. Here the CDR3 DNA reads TGTGCCAGCAGTACAGGGGGTAATTCACCCCTCCACTTT.

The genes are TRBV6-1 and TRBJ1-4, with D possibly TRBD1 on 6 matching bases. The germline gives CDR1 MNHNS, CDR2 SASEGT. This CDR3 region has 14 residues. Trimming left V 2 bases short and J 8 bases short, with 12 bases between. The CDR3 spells CASSEYRAQEKLFF. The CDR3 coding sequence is TGTGCCAGCAGTGAATACAGGGCCCAGGAAAAACTGTTTTTT.

CDR3 sequence: CASSPPWRGGATGELFF. The CDR3 bases are TGTGCCAGCAGCCCCCCTTGGCGCGGGGGGGCAACCGGGGAGCTGTTTTTT. The chain links TRBV4-2 to TRBJ2-2, with 9 bases matching TRBD2. Germline assignment: CDR1 LGHNA and CDR2 YNFKEQ. J gave up 5 bases and V 4 bases, and 11 bases lay outside the gene matches. This CDR3 comprises 17 residues.

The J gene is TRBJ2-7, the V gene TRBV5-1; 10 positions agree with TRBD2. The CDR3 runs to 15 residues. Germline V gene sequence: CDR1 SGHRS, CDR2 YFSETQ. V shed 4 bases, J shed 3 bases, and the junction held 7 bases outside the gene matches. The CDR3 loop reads CASSRSTSGFYEQYF. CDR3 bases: TGCGCCAGCAGCCGATCGACTAGCGGGTTCTACGAGCAGTACTTC.